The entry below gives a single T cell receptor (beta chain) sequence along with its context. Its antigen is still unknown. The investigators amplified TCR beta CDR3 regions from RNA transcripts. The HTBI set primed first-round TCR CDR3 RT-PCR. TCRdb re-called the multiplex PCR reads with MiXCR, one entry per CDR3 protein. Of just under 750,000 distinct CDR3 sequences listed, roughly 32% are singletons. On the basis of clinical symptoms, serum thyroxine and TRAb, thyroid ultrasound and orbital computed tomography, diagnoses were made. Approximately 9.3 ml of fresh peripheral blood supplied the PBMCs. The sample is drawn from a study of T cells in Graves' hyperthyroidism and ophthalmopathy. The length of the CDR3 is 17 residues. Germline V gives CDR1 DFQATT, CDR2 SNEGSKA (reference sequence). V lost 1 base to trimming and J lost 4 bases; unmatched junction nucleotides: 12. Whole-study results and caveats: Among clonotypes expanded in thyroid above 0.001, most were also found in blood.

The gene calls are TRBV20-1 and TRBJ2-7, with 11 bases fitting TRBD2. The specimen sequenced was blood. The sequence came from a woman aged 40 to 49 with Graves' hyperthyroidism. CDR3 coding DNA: TGCAGTGCTAGAGCTCCCGAACTAGCGGGAGCTCGGTACGAGCAGTACTTC. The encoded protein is CSARAPELAGARYEQYF.